This TCR beta chain was recovered during a study of technical replicates of blood from a few donors. The method was immunoSEQ multiplex PCR; TCRdb's version includes in-frame clones alone and lacks a portion of them. Altogether about 81,000 clones are present, just over 95% being singletons, with the ten largest covering 0.2%. This clone was seen only once. This clonotype originated in a human donor in good health. Material: T cells isolated from PBMCs.

The CDR3 loop is CASSQAGGGMNTGELFF. CDR3 sequence (DNA): TGCGCCAGCAGCCAAGCAGGGGGCGGTATGAACACCGGGGAGCTGTTTTTT. V is TRBV4-1 and J is TRBJ2-2; 8 nucleotides match TRBD1. This CDR3 comprises 17 residues. The germline CDR1 and CDR2 sequences are MGHRA and YSYEKL. J was trimmed by 1 base and V by 1 base; bases with no gene match: 5.